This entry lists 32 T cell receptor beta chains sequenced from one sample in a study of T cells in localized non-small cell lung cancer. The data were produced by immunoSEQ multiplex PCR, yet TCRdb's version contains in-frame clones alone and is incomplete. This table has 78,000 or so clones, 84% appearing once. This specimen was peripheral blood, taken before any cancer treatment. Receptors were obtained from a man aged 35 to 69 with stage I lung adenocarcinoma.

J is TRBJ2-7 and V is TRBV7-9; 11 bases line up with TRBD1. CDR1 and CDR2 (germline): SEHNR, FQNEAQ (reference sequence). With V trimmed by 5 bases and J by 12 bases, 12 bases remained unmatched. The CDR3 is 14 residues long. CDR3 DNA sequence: TGTGCCAGCAGCGCAACCGGGACAGGGGGAACGGCGTACTTC. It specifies CASSATGTGGTAYF.

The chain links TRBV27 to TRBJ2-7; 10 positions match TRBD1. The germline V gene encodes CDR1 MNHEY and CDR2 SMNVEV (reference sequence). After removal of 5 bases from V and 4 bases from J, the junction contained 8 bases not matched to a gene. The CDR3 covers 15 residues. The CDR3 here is CASSGQGVEGYEQYF. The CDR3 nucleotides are TGTGCCAGCAGTGGACAGGGGGTGGAGGGTTACGAGCAGTACTTC.

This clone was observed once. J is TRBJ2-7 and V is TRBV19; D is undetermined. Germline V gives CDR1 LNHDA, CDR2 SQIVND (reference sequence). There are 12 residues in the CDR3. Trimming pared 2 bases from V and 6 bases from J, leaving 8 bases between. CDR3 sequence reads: CASSISVTEQYF. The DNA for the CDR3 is TGTGCCAGTAGTATATCAGTAACCGAGCAGTACTTC. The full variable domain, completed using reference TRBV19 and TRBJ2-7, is DGGITQSPKYLFRKEGQNVTLSCEQNLNHDAMYWYRQDPGQGLRLIYYSQIVNDFQKGDIAEGYSVSREKKESFPLTVTSAQKNPTAFYLCASSISVTEQYFGPGTRLTVT.

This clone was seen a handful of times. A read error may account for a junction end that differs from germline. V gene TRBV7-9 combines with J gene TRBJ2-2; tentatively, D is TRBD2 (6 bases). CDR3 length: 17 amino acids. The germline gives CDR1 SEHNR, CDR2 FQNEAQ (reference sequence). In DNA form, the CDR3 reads TGTGCCAGCAGCATAGCGTCAGGGACTGGTTTTTCCGGGGAGCTGTTTTTT. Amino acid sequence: CASSIASGTGFSGELFF.

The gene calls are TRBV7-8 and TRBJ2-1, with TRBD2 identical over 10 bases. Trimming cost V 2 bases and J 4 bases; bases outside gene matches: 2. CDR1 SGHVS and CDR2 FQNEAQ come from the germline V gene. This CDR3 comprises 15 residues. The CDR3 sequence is CASSLTSGVYNEQFF. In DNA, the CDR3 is TGTGCCAGCAGCTTAACTAGCGGGGTTTACAATGAGCAGTTCTTC.

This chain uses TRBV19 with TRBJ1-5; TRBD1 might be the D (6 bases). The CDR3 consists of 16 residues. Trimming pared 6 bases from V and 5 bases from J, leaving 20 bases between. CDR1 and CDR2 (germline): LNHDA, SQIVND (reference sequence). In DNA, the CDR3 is TGTGCCAGTAGCCTACAGGGCCTAGGGAACTATCAGCCCCAGCATTTT. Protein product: CASSLQGLGNYQPQHF.

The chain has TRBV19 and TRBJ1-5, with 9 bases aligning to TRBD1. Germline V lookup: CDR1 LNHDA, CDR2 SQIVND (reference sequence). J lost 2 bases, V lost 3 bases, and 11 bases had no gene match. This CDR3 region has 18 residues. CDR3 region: CASSIRTGVIDRNQPQHF. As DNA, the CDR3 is TGTGCCAGTAGTATTCGGACAGGGGTGATCGATCGCAATCAGCCCCAGCATTTT.

Here the CDR3 DNA reads TGCGCCAGCAGGGTGGGAGTAATGGGGGGTGCCTACGAGCAGTACTTC. It translates to CASRVGVMGGAYEQYF. This chain uses TRBV5-1 with TRBJ2-7; D might be TRBD2 (6 bases). Trimming removed 5 bases from V and 2 bases from J, with 20 bases in between. The CDR3 has 16 residues. CDR1 is SGHRS, CDR2 YFSETQ, per germline.

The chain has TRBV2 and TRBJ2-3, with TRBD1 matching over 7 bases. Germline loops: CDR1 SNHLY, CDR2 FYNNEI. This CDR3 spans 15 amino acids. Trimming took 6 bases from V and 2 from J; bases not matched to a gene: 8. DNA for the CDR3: TGTGCCAGCAGCGTAGAGACAGGGTCCACAGATACGCAGTATTTT. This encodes CASSVETGSTDTQYF.

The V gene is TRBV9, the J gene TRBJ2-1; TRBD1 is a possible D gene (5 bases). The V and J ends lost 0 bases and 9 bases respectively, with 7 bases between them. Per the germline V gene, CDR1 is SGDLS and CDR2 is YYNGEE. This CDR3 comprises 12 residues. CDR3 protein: CASSVVTAEQFF. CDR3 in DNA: TGTGCCAGCAGCGTAGTGACAGCTGAGCAGTTCTTC.

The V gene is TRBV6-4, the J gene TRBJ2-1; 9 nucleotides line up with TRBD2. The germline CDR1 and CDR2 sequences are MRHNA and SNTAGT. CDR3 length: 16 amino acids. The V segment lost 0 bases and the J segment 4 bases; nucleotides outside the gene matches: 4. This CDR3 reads CASSDSSGGAYNEQFF. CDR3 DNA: TGTGCCAGCAGTGACTCTAGCGGGGGTGCTTACAATGAGCAGTTCTTC.

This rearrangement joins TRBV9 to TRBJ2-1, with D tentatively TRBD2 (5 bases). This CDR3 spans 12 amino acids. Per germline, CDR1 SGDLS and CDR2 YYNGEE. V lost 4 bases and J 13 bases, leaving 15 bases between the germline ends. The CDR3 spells CASSSQLRGQFF. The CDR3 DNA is TGTGCCAGCAGCTCACAGCTCCGGGGACAGTTCTTC. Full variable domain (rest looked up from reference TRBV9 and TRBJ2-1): DSGVTQTPKHLITATGQRVTLRCSPRSGDLSVYWYQQSLDQGLQFLIQYYNGEERAKGNILERFSAQQFPDLHSELNLSSLELGDSALYFCASSSQLRGQFFGPGTRLTVL.

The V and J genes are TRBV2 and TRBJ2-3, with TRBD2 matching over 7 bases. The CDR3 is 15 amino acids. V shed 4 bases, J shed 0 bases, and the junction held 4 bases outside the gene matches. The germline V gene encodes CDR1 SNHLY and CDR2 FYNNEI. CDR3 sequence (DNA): TGTGCCAGCAGTGCGACTAGCAGTAGCACAGATACGCAGTATTTT. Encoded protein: CASSATSSSTDTQYF.

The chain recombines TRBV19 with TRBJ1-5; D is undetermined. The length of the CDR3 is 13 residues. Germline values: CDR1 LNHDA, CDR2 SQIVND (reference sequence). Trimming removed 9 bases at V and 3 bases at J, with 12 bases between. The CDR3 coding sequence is TGTGCCAGCGGTGGGAGGATCAATCAGCCCCAGCATTTT. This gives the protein CASGGRINQPQHF.

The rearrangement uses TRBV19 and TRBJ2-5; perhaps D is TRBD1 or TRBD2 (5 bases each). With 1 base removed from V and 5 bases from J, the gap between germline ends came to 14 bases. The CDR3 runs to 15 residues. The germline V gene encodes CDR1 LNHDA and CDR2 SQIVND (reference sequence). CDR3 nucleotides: TGTGCCAGTAGTATAGGTGGGGGAAGGAGGGAGACCCAGTACTTC. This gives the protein CASSIGGGRRETQYF.

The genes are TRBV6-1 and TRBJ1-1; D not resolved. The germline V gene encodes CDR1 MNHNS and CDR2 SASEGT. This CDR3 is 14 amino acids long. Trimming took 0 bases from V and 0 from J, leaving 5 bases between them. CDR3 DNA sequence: TGTGCCAGCAGTGAAGCGTGGGTGAACACTGAAGCTTTCTTT. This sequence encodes CASSEAWVNTEAFF.

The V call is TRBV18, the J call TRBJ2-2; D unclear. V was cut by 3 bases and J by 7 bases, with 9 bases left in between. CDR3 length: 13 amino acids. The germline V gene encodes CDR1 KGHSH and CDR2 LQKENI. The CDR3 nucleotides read TGTGCCAGCTCACCCGACTGGGACGGGGAGCTGTTTTTT. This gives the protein CASSPDWDGELFF. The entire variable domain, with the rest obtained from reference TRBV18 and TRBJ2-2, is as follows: NAGVMQNPRHLVRRRGQEARLRCSPMKGHSHVYWYRQLPEEGLKFMVYLQKENIIDESGMPKERFSAEFPKEGPSILRIQQVVRGDSAAYFCASSPDWDGELFFGEGSRLTVL.

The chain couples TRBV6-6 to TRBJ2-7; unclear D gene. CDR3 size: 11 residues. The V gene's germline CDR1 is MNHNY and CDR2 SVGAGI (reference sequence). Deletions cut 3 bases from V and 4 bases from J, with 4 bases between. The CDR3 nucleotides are TGTGCCAGCAGTTATACGTACGAGCAGTACTTC. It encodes CASSYTYEQYF.

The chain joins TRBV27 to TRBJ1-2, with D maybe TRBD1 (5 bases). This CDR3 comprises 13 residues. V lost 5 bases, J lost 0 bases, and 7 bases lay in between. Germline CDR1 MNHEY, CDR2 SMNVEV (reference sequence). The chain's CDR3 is CASSLTANYGYTF. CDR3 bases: TGTGCCAGCAGTCTGACAGCTAACTATGGCTACACCTTC.

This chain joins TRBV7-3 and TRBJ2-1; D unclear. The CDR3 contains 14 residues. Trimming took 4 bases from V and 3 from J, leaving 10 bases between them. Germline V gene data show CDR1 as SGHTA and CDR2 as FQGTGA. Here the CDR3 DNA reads TGTGCCAGCAGCTCCCCTCTGGACTACAATGAGCAGTTCTTC. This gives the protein CASSSPLDYNEQFF.

Here the CDR3 DNA reads TGTGCCAGCAGTGACGAGGGGCGTAATGAAAAACTGTTTTTT. This gives the protein CASSDEGRNEKLFF. The chain links TRBV2 to TRBJ1-4; possible D gene TRBD1, 5 bases. There are 14 residues in the CDR3. V gave up 3 bases and J gave up 4 bases, with 9 bases separating them. Germline lookup yields CDR1 SNHLY and CDR2 FYNNEI.

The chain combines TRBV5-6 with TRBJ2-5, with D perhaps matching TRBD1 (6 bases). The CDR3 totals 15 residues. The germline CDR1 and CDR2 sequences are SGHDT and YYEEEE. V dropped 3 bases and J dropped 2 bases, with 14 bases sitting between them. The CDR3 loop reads CASSSLEQGQETQYF. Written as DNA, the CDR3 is TGTGCCAGCAGCTCCCTAGAACAGGGACAAGAGACCCAGTACTTC.

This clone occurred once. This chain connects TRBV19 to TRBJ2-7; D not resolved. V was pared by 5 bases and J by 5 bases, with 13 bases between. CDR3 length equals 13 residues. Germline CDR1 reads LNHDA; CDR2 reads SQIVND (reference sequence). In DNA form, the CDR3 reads TGTGCCAGTAGTTCGGCAGGTGTCCACGAGCAGTACTTC. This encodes CASSSAGVHEQYF.

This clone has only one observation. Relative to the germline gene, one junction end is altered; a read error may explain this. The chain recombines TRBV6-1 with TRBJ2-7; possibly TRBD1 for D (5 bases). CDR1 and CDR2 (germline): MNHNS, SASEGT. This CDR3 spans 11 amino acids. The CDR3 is CVSSYRNEQYF. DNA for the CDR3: TGTGTCAGCAGTTACAGGAACGAGCAGTACTTC.

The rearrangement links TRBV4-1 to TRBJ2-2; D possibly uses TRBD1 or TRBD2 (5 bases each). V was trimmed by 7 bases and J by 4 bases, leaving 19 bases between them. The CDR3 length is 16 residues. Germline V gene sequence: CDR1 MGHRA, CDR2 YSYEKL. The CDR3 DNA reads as TGCGCCAGCACCGAAGTCTGGGGGAGAGGCACCGGGGAGCTGTTTTTT. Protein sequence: CASTEVWGRGTGELFF.

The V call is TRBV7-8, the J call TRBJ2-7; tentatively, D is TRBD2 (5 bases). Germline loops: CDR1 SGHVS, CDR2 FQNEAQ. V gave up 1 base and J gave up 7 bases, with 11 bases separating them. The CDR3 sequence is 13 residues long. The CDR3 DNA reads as TGTGCCAGCAGCTTAGACCGGGGTGGGGAGCAGTACTTC. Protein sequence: CASSLDRGGEQYF.

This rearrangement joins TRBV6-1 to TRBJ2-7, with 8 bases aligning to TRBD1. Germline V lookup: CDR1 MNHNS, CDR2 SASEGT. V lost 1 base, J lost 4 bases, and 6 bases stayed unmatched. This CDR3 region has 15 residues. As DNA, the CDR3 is TGTGCCAGCAGTGAAGGACAGGGGATTTCGTACGAGCAGTACTTC. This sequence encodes CASSEGQGISYEQYF.

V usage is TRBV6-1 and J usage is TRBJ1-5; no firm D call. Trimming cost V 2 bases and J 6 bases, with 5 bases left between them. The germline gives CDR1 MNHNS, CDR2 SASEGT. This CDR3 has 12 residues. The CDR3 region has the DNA TGTGCCAGCAGTGAATGGAGTCAGCCCCAGCATTTT. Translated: CASSEWSQPQHF.

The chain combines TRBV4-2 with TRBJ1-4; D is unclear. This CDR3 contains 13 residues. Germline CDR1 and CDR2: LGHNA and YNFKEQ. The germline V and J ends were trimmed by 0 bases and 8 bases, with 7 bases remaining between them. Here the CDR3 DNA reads TGTGCCAGCAGCCAAGAGGACTCCGAAAAACTGTTTTTT. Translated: CASSQEDSEKLFF.

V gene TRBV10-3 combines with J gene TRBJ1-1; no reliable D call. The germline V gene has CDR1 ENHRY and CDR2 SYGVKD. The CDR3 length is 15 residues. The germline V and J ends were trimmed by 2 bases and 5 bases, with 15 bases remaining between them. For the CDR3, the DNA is TGTGCCATCAGTGAGGACACGCAACGGCGGACTGAAGCTTTCTTT. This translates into CAISEDTQRRTEAFF.

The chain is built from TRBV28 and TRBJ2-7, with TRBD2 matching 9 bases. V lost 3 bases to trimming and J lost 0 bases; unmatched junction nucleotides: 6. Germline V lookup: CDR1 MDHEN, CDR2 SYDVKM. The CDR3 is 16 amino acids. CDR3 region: CASSFRLAELSYEQYF. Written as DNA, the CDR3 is TGTGCCAGCAGTTTCCGACTAGCGGAGCTCTCCTACGAGCAGTACTTC.

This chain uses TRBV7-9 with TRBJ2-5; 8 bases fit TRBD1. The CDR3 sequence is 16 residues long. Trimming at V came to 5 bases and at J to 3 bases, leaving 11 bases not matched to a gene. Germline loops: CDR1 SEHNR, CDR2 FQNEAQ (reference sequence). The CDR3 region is CASSPGGGIGKETQYF. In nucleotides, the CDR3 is TGTGCCAGCAGCCCAGGGGGCGGGATTGGTAAAGAGACCCAGTACTTC.